The 32 T cell receptor beta chains below were found in one sample sequenced in a study of cytomegalovirus exposure and HLA in healthy donors (dated 2017 in TCRdb). Library construction relied on the immunoSEQ multiplex PCR assay. For the multiplex PCR, a mixture combining 60 forward primers for TCR Vbeta segments and 13 reverse primers for TCR Jbeta segments was used. The table comes from immuneACCESS by way of TCRdb, which keeps in-frame sequences with V and J called. Part of the clones is missing from these tables; in studies checked, under half for an unresolved V gene and the rest for unknown reasons. Here the sample has tens of thousands of clones; 63% occur a single time. The ten largest clonotypes hold 5% to 6% of the sample. Material for sequencing was PBMCs. Every receptor here comes from a man aged 30 to 45 in good health and CMV-seropositive.

The chain links TRBV27 to TRBJ2-3; D perhaps matches TRBD1 (7 bases). The germline CDR1 and CDR2 sequences are MNHEY and SMNVEV (reference sequence). The CDR3 is 16 amino acids. V dropped 4 bases and J dropped 2 bases, with 16 bases sitting between them. Written as DNA, the CDR3 is TGTGCCAGCAGTTCAAAGACAGGGACTTTCACAGATACGCAGTATTTT. This encodes CASSSKTGTFTDTQYF.

The chain couples TRBV27 to TRBJ2-7, with 8 bases fitting TRBD2. The CDR3 loop spans 15 amino acids. With 3 bases clipped from V and 0 bases from J, the junction kept 4 bases outside the gene matches. Germline V gene sequence: CDR1 MNHEY, CDR2 SMNVEV (reference sequence). CDR3 loop: CASSFSGISSYEQYF. CDR3 coding DNA: TGTGCCAGCAGTTTTAGCGGGATAAGCTCCTACGAGCAGTACTTC.

This chain joins TRBV13 and TRBJ2-7, with D tentatively TRBD2 (6 bases). Germline values: CDR1 PRHDT, CDR2 FYEKMQ (reference sequence). V dropped 9 bases and J dropped 1 base, with 22 bases sitting between them. CDR3 length: 16 amino acids. The chain's CDR3 is CASTGGAGTLSYEQYF. In DNA form, the CDR3 reads TGTGCCAGTACCGGAGGGGCGGGAACCCTTTCCTACGAGCAGTACTTC.

This clone was seen only a few times. The chain uses TRBV2 and TRBJ2-3, with 8 positions matching TRBD1. With 8 bases clipped from V and 2 bases from J, the junction kept 3 bases outside the gene matches. There are 13 residues in the CDR3. Per the germline V gene, CDR1 is SNHLY and CDR2 is FYNNEI. CDR3 residues: CASHQGATDTQYF. DNA for the CDR3: TGTGCCAGCCACCAGGGGGCCACAGATACGCAGTATTTT.

The chain combines TRBV28 with TRBJ1-2; perhaps TRBD1 as D (5 bases). CDR1 MDHEN and CDR2 SYDVKM come from the germline V gene. V dropped 3 bases and J dropped 2 bases, with 7 bases sitting between them. The CDR3 runs to 13 residues. CDR3 protein: CASSFRGNYGYTF. In nucleotides, the CDR3 is TGTGCCAGCAGTTTCCGGGGGAACTATGGCTACACCTTC.

This clone appeared a single time. The chain combines TRBV5-1 with TRBJ2-4; perhaps TRBD1 as D (6 bases). CDR1 and CDR2 from the germline V gene are SGHRS and YFSETQ. The ends were cut back, 7 bases at V and 8 bases at J, with 22 bases in the middle. This CDR3 is built from 15 residues. This CDR3 is CASGPARGEGDIQYF. The CDR3 DNA reads as TGCGCCAGCGGCCCCGCGAGGGGAGAGGGGGACATTCAGTACTTC.

This clone was detected a few times. The chain couples TRBV9 to TRBJ2-7, with 7 bases lining up with TRBD1. With V trimmed by 0 bases and J by 2 bases, 5 bases remained unmatched. The CDR3 is 15 amino acids. From germline, CDR1 is SGDLS and CDR2 YYNGEE. Here the CDR3 DNA reads TGTGCCAGCAGCGTAGGACAGGGCAGCCCCTACGAGCAGTACTTC. It translates to CASSVGQGSPYEQYF.

This clone was seen only once. V usage is TRBV28 and J usage is TRBJ2-2; D possibly corresponds to TRBD1 (5 bases). CDR3 length: 12 residues. V lost 7 bases and J 6 bases, leaving 9 bases between the germline ends. Germline CDR1 reads MDHEN; CDR2 reads SYDVKM. Here the CDR3 DNA reads TGTGCCAGCAACCAGGGTCCCGGGGAGCTGTTTTTT. Protein: CASNQGPGELFF. The entire variable domain, with the rest obtained from reference TRBV28 and TRBJ2-2, is as follows: DVKVTQSSRYLVKRTGEKVFLECVQDMDHENMFWYRQDPGLGLRLIYFSYDVKMKEKGDIPEGYSVSREKKERFSLILESASTNQTSMYLCASNQGPGELFFGEGSRLTVL.

The CDR3 DNA reads as TGTGCCAGCAGCAAAGCATTGGCAGGGGGCAATGAAAAACTGTTTTTT. Amino acids: CASSKALAGGNEKLFF. The gene calls are TRBV21-1 and TRBJ1-4; the table's D call, TRBD1, was not checked against the DNA. TRBV21-1 is assigned pseudogene status. The CDR3 is 16 residues long.

The chain carries TRBV6-6 and TRBJ2-7; the match to TRBD2 covers 10 bases. The junction had 1 base not matched to a gene; V was cut back by 5 bases and J by 3 bases. The CDR3 is 13 residues long. Germline assignment: CDR1 MNHNY and CDR2 SVGAGI (reference sequence). CDR3 sequence: CASSSGRVYEQYF. The CDR3 DNA sequence: TGTGCCAGCAGTAGCGGGAGGGTCTACGAGCAGTACTTC.

This chain connects TRBV20-1 to TRBJ2-1; D call uncertain. CDR1 and CDR2 from the germline V gene are DFQATT and SNEGSKA (reference sequence). The CDR3 has 11 amino acids. With 2 bases removed from V and 7 bases from J, the gap between germline ends came to 6 bases. The CDR3 DNA follows: TGCAGTGCTAGAAGGCGGAATGAGCAGTTCTTC. Translated: CSARRRNEQFF.

V and J are TRBV5-4 and TRBJ2-5; D is possibly TRBD2 (6 bases). In germline, CDR1 is SGHNT, CDR2 YYREEE (reference sequence). This CDR3 region has 15 residues. Deletions cut 4 bases from V and 0 bases from J, with 13 bases between. CDR3 region: CASSPGRGNQETQYF. The CDR3 DNA follows: TGTGCCAGCAGCCCGGGTCGGGGGAACCAAGAGACCCAGTACTTC.

V usage is TRBV29-1 and J usage is TRBJ1-2, with D unresolved. The V gene's germline CDR1 is SQVTM and CDR2 ANQGSEA. Trimming pared 0 bases from V and 8 bases from J, leaving 10 bases between. The CDR3 length is 12 residues. The CDR3 here is CSVEDRTNGYTF. Written as DNA, the CDR3 is TGCAGCGTTGAAGACAGAACAAACGGCTACACCTTC.

The genes are TRBV9 and TRBJ2-1; possibly TRBD2 for D (6 bases). Germline CDR1 is SGDLS and CDR2 is YYNGEE. V was cut by 3 bases and J by 3 bases, with 13 bases left in between. This CDR3 has 15 residues. The CDR3 nucleotides read TGTGCCAGCAGCGCGCCGCCGGGACTCTACAATGAGCAGTTCTTC. Translated, it gives CASSAPPGLYNEQFF.

In its sample, this clone was seen once. J is TRBJ2-1 and V is TRBV5-1; tentative D call: TRBD2 (6 bases). Per the germline V gene, CDR1 is SGHRS and CDR2 is YFSETQ. This CDR3 region has 14 residues. V gave up 4 bases and J gave up 6 bases, with 14 bases separating them. The DNA of the CDR3 is TGCGCCAGCAGCCTGGAGCGGGTTGCCAATGAGCAGTTCTTC. This sequence encodes CASSLERVANEQFF.

The rearrangement joins TRBV2 to TRBJ2-5; 10 bases align to TRBD2. The J segment lost 6 bases and the V segment lost 6 bases, leaving 16 bases of the junction unmatched. The CDR3 loop spans 17 amino acids. Germline values: CDR1 SNHLY, CDR2 FYNNEI. The DNA for the CDR3 is TGTGCCAGCAGGGGCCTTCAGCGGGGGGGTGTCGGGAAGACCCAGTACTTC. Translation gives CASRGLQRGGVGKTQYF. The variable domain in full, completed from reference TRBV2 and TRBJ2-5, reads EPEVTQTPSHQVTQMGQEVILRCVPISNHLYFYWYRQILGQKVEFLVSFYNNEISEKSEIFDDQFSVERPDGSNFTLKIRSTKLEDSAMYFCASRGLQRGGVGKTQYFGPGTRLLVL.

In this sample, this clone turned up a few times. V usage is TRBV5-6 and J usage is TRBJ1-5, with TRBD1 matching 8 bases. CDR1 SGHDT and CDR2 YYEEEE come from the germline V gene. V gave up 4 bases and J gave up 7 bases; unmatched junction bases: 7. The length of the CDR3 is 14 residues. CDR3 in DNA: TGTGCCAGCAGCGCCAGGACAGGGCTGCAGCCCCAGCATTTT. Its protein is CASSARTGLQPQHF. The full variable domain, with the rest looked up from reference TRBV5-6 and TRBJ1-5, is DAGVTQSPTHLIKTRGQQVTLRCSPKSGHDTVSWYQQALGQGPQFIFQYYEEEERQRGNFPDRFSGHQFPNYSSELNVNALLLGDSALYLCASSARTGLQPQHFGDGTRLSIL.

This clone showed up just once. The genes are TRBV4-1 and TRBJ1-5, with 7 positions matching TRBD1. This CDR3 spans 16 amino acids. V dropped 4 bases and J dropped 1; count of bases not matched to a gene: 7. Germline V gene lookup returns CDR1 MGHRA and CDR2 YSYEKL. CDR3 nucleotide sequence: TGCGCCAGCAGCCGATATCGGACAGGCAGCAATCAGCCCCAGCATTTT. Protein sequence: CASSRYRTGSNQPQHF.

This clone has only a few counts. The chain combines TRBV6-6 with TRBJ2-4; 8 bases are shared with TRBD1. Looked up from germline, CDR1 is MNHNY and CDR2 is SVGAGI (reference sequence). CDR3 size: 16 residues. The V and J ends lost 4 bases and 0 bases, in that order; junction bases with no gene match: 5. The CDR3 nucleotides read TGTGCCAGCAGTTTCGGACAGGGCATAGCCAAAAACATTCAGTACTTC. As protein: CASSFGQGIAKNIQYF.

Comments on this clone: The junction departs from the called germline gene at one end, perhaps through a read error. V usage is TRBV6-1 and J usage is TRBJ2-7, with 7 bases fitting TRBD2. The CDR3 runs 15 residues. Germline loops: CDR1 MNHNS, CDR2 SASEGT. CDR3 loop: CASSRGSGASHEQYF. CDR3 in DNA: TGTGCCAGCAGTAGAGGGAGCGGGGCCTCCCACGAGCAGTACTTC.

The rearrangement uses TRBV9 and TRBJ2-5; D unresolved. Germline V gene sequence: CDR1 SGDLS, CDR2 YYNGEE. Trimming cost V 1 base and J 1 base, with 5 bases left between them. The CDR3 has 13 residues. The CDR3 nucleotides read TGTGCCAGCAGCGTAACTATCCAAGAGACCCAGTACTTC. Its protein product is CASSVTIQETQYF. Supplemented by reference TRBV9 and TRBJ2-5, the full variable domain reads DSGVTQTPKHLITATGQRVTLRCSPRSGDLSVYWYQQSLDQGLQFLIQYYNGEERAKGNILERFSAQQFPDLHSELNLSSLELGDSALYFCASSVTIQETQYFGPGTRLLVL.

The V call is TRBV7-2, the J call TRBJ2-3, with TRBD2 matching over 7 bases. The CDR3 runs to 14 residues. The germline V gene encodes CDR1 SGHTA and CDR2 FQGNSA. The V segment lost 6 bases and the J segment 0 bases; nucleotides outside the gene matches: 3. The CDR3 DNA follows: TGTGCCAGCAGGATGGGGGGGAGCACAGATACGCAGTATTTT. It translates to CASRMGGSTDTQYF.

The chain combines TRBV4-1 with TRBJ2-3, with 14 nucleotides matching TRBD2. Trimming cost V 6 bases and J 5 bases; bases outside gene matches: 4. Germline V lookup: CDR1 MGHRA, CDR2 YSYEKL. CDR3 length: 15 amino acids. The CDR3: CASSPTSGRGDTQYF. In DNA form, the CDR3 reads TGCGCCAGCAGTCCGACTAGCGGGAGGGGAGATACGCAGTATTTT.

This rearrangement joins TRBV27 to TRBJ2-2, with 8 bases matching TRBD1. This CDR3 is 18 amino acids long. Unmatched junction bases numbered 17, after V lost 5 bases and J lost 6 bases. The germline CDR1 and CDR2 sequences are MNHEY and SMNVEV (reference sequence). For the CDR3, the DNA is TGTGCCAGCAGTAAGGGCAGGGGGCGTGAATTGGGCCCCGGGGAGCTGTTTTTT. It codes for CASSKGRGRELGPGELFF.

This clone turned up a few times. This chain joins TRBV6-4 and TRBJ2-3; 7 nucleotides match TRBD1. Germline CDR1 MRHNA, CDR2 SNTAGT. The ends lost 10 bases at V and 4 bases at J; junction bases unmatched: 14. The CDR3 covers 15 residues. For the CDR3, the DNA is TGTGCCACTTCACAAGGGGGCTTAAAATCAGATACGCAGTATTTT. Translation gives CATSQGGLKSDTQYF.

V usage is TRBV7-2 and J usage is TRBJ2-5, with TRBD2 matching 9 bases. The J call is in doubt because the DNA end fits TRBJ2-7 better. The germline V gene encodes CDR1 SGHTA and CDR2 FQGNSA. The CDR3 loop spans 16 amino acids. The CDR3 protein is CASSSQGSGSPDEQYF. CDR3 DNA sequence: TGTGCCAGCAGCTCGCAGGGTAGCGGGAGTCCCGACGAGCAGTACTTC.

The chain carries TRBV27 and TRBJ2-7; D gene uncertain. There are 14 residues in the CDR3. Germline CDR1 reads MNHEY; CDR2 reads SMNVEV (reference sequence). With 6 bases removed from V and 1 base from J, the gap between germline ends came to 13 bases. The CDR3 sequence is CASRTTTNSYEQYF. DNA of the CDR3: TGTGCCAGCAGAACCACGACAAATTCCTACGAGCAGTACTTC.

This clone was recorded a few times. The rearrangement joins TRBV4-2 to TRBJ2-1; TRBD1 matches 8 bases. The CDR3 has 16 residues. Germline V lookup: CDR1 LGHNA, CDR2 YNFKEQ. The V segment lost 1 base and the J segment 8 bases; nucleotides outside the gene matches: 10. This chain's CDR3 is CASSQGAGGVFDEQFF. In DNA, the CDR3 is TGTGCCAGCAGCCAAGGAGCAGGGGGCGTGTTCGATGAGCAGTTCTTC.

V usage is TRBV4-2 and J usage is TRBJ2-7; 7 nucleotides agree with TRBD1. Germline lookup yields CDR1 LGHNA and CDR2 YNFKEQ. CDR3 size: 16 residues. The V and J ends lost 3 bases and 4 bases, in that order; junction bases with no gene match: 12. This CDR3 is CASSHSLERGRYEQYF. For the CDR3, the DNA is TGTGCCAGCAGCCATTCCCTGGAGAGGGGGCGGTACGAGCAGTACTTC.

The chain joins TRBV6-1 to TRBJ2-7; D unclear. Per the germline V gene, CDR1 is MNHNS and CDR2 is SASEGT. Trimming took off 7 bases at V and 3 bases at J, with 10 bases between the two ends. CDR3 length: 12 residues. The CDR3 nucleotides read TGTGCCAGCATAGCACGCAACTACGAGCAGTACTTC. Protein sequence: CASIARNYEQYF.

The chain combines TRBV2 with TRBJ2-7; 7 bases match TRBD1. The length of the CDR3 is 13 residues. Germline V gives CDR1 SNHLY, CDR2 FYNNEI. The trim removed 4 bases at V and 5 bases at J, leaving 5 bases unmatched. CDR3 sequence reads: CASSVGTVHEQYF. CDR3 DNA sequence: TGTGCCAGCAGTGTTGGGACAGTCCACGAGCAGTACTTC.

The sample holds a few counts of this clone. The chain employs TRBV20-1 and TRBJ1-1; unclear D gene. V gave up 5 bases and J gave up 3 bases, with 7 bases separating them. CDR1 is DFQATT, CDR2 SNEGSKA, per germline (reference sequence). The CDR3 is 11 amino acids. The CDR3: CSAYDYTEAFF. CDR3 coding DNA: TGCAGTGCTTATGACTACACTGAAGCTTTCTTT.